Detailed here is one T cell receptor (beta chain). The source of the sample is a study of cytomegalovirus exposure and HLA in healthy donors. The V end lost 0 bases, the J end lost 0 bases, and 12 bases lay between the germline ends. This CDR3 comprises 16 residues. Germline lookup yields CDR1 SGDLS and CDR2 YYNGEE. The PCR employed 60 Vbeta primers together with 13 Jbeta primers. As handled by the study authors: Later work found 74 million or so unique TCR beta chains, with around 10 million shared. Generated by immunoSEQ multiplex PCR, the TCRdb table keeps only in-frame clones and is missing some. The DNA was the basis for D and trimming; V, J and clone size are from that table. The sample has 100,000 to 150,000 clones, 60% to 85% seen once. As for the donors, each was a healthy bone marrow donor.

The clonotype comes from a woman between 40 and 55 years old in good health and CMV-seronegative. The chain combines TRBV9 with TRBJ1-1; D not certain. The sample was PBMCs. DNA of the CDR3: TGTGCCAGCAGCGTAGTCCGGGAACACGTGAACACTGAAGCTTTCTTT. Its protein is CASSVVREHVNTEAFF. The variable domain in full, with the rest retrieved from reference TRBV9 and TRBJ1-1, is DSGVTQTPKHLITATGQRVTLRCSPRSGDLSVYWYQQSLDQGLQFLIQYYNGEERAKGNILERFSAQQFPDLHSELNLSSLELGDSALYFCASSVVREHVNTEAFFGQGTRLTVV.